Below, 2 T cell receptor beta chains from the same sample are listed, as sequenced in a study of blood T cell repertoires in COVID-19. The data were produced by immunoSEQ multiplex PCR, yet TCRdb's version contains in-frame clones alone and is incomplete. The sample has hundreds of thousands of clones, 80% to 90% seen once; the top ten hold around 1.1%. Sequencing input: PBMCs or T cells enriched from blood (not recorded which). Source of these receptors: a man younger than 40 who had recovered from COVID-19.

The chain recombines TRBV3-1 (or the pseudogene TRBV3-2) with TRBJ1-4; D call uncertain. V was clipped by 1 base and J by 0 bases, with 9 bases between them. The CDR3 sequence is 16 residues long. Germline values: CDR1 LGHDT, CDR2 YNNKEL (reference sequence). The CDR3 is CASSQGPVATNEKLFF. The DNA for the CDR3 is TGTGCCAGCAGCCAAGGTCCGGTAGCAACTAATGAAAAACTGTTTTTT.

The rearrangement links TRBV28 to TRBJ1-1; D gene unclear. CDR1 MDHEN and CDR2 SYDVKM come from the germline V gene. The CDR3 is 12 residues long. V gave up 8 bases and J gave up 7 bases, with 14 bases separating them. The CDR3 reads CASGQHRFEAFF. CDR3 DNA: TGTGCCAGCGGCCAACATCGATTTGAAGCTTTCTTT.